The 10 T cell receptor beta chains in this list originate from one sample, sequenced in a study of metastatic and nonmetastatic thyroid tumors. TCRdb re-analyzed the PCR reads using MiXCR. Among around 23,000 clones listed, 20% to 25% were seen once. Each patient came to thyroid surgery without any prior treatment (of any kind). Sequenced: blood. These TCRs come from a male donor with papillary thyroid cancer or a benign thyroid nodule (not recorded which). Some clones in this sample may be carry-over from other donors' samples.

In its sample, this clone is medium-sized. Other DNA sequences in this sample translate to the same CDR3. The chain combines TRBV5-1 with TRBJ2-7, with a possible D match to TRBD1 (6 bases). The CDR3 totals 13 residues. The germline V gene encodes CDR1 SGHRS and CDR2 YFSETQ. V shed 0 bases and J shed 2 bases, with 6 bases lying between them. In DNA, the CDR3 is TGCGCCAGCAGCTTGGACAGGGCCTACGAGCAGTACTTC. This translates into CASSLDRAYEQYF.

This clone is medium-sized (0.01 to 0.1%) by share. The chain carries TRBV28 and TRBJ1-4; D call uncertain. Deletions cut 1 base from V and 6 bases from J, with 12 bases between. The CDR3 contains 15 residues. From germline, CDR1 is MDHEN and CDR2 SYDVKM. In DNA, the CDR3 is TGTGCCAGCAGTTTATTAGTCAGCCAATATGAAAAACTGTTTTTT. Its translation: CASSLLVSQYEKLFF.

This clone was counted many times. The chain is built from TRBV29-1 and TRBJ1-1, with unresolved D. The V end was cut by 4 bases, the J end by 5 bases, with 5 bases between. Germline lookup yields CDR1 SQVTM and CDR2 ANQGSEA. This CDR3 contains 10 residues. The CDR3 sequence is CSVVVTEAFF. CDR3 DNA sequence: TGCAGCGTTGTTGTTACTGAAGCTTTCTTT.

There are many counts of this clone. The chain combines TRBV5-6 with TRBJ2-7, with TRBD1 identical over 9 bases. Losses at the gene ends were 4 bases for V and 7 bases for J; bases not matched to a gene: 18. The germline V gene encodes CDR1 SGHDT and CDR2 YYEEEE. The CDR3 totals 17 residues. CDR3 DNA sequence: TGTGCCAGCAGCCCACGTAAGTGGGACAGGGACTATGAAGAGCAGTACTTC. As protein: CASSPRKWDRDYEEQYF.

This clone was seen ten or more times. This chain uses TRBV10-3 with TRBJ2-1, with TRBD2 matching over 7 bases. The CDR3 sequence is 15 residues long. Germline CDR1 reads ENHRY; CDR2 reads SYGVKD. V lost 2 bases to trimming and J lost 8 bases; unmatched junction nucleotides: 9. Here the CDR3 reads CAISEGRAGSDEQFF. The DNA of the CDR3 is TGTGCCATCAGTGAGGGGAGGGCAGGGTCCGATGAGCAGTTCTTC.

This chain uses TRBV6-1 with TRBJ2-7; 7 nucleotides line up with TRBD1. The germline gives CDR1 MNHNS, CDR2 SASEGT. There are 11 residues in the CDR3. J lost 12 bases, V lost 8 bases, and 10 bases had no gene match. CDR3 sequence reads: CASLSGGAAYF. The DNA for the CDR3 is TGTGCCAGCCTGTCAGGGGGAGCGGCGTACTTC.

Turning to this clone: At one boundary the junction diverges from the germline segment, which might be a read error. The chain is built from TRBV9 and TRBJ2-5; D unresolved. In germline, CDR1 is SGDLS, CDR2 YYNGEE. This CDR3 spans 13 amino acids. CDR3 protein: CASSPRQQETQYF. As DNA, the CDR3 is TGTGCGAGCAGCCCCCGGCAGCAAGAGACCCAGTACTTC.

V and J are TRBV2 and TRBJ2-1; D call uncertain. Germline CDR1 and CDR2: SNHLY and FYNNEI. The germline V and J ends were trimmed by 7 bases and 5 bases, with 21 bases remaining between them. The CDR3 consists of 16 residues. The CDR3 DNA reads TGTGCCAGCATACGAACCGAGACACTCTCAAACAATGAGCAGTTCTTC. It specifies CASIRTETLSNNEQFF.

The chain links TRBV6-2 or TRBV6-3 to TRBJ2-1; a weak D match, TRBD1 (6 bases). Between the trimmed V and J ends, which lost 7 bases and 0 bases, there was a span of 16 bases. There are 16 residues in the CDR3. The germline CDR1 and CDR2 sequences are MNHEY and SVGEGT. The CDR3 DNA follows: TGTGCCAGCACCAAGGGGGTTGCGGTCTCCTACAATGAGCAGTTCTTC. This sequence encodes CASTKGVAVSYNEQFF.

This rearrangement joins TRBV6-4 to TRBJ1-1; D gene unclear. Between the trimmed V and J ends, which lost 6 bases and 5 bases, there was a span of 16 bases. The CDR3 length is 14 residues. Germline loops: CDR1 MRHNA, CDR2 SNTAGT. The CDR3, as DNA: TGTGCCAGCAGGACACATGGTGGGTTTACTGAAGCTTTCTTT. Encoded protein: CASRTHGGFTEAFF.